Shown below are 22 T cell receptor beta chains from a single sample sequenced in a study of blood T cell repertoires in COVID-19. Sequenced by immunoSEQ multiplex PCR; TCRdb stores in-frame clones only, minus some. This table has roughly 230,000 clones, 70% to 90% appearing once. The sample taken for sequencing was PBMCs or T cells enriched from blood (not recorded which). The receptors here all came from a woman aged 45 to 65 who had been exposed to COVID-19.

Details on this clone: Germline and junction disagree at one end, which may indicate a read error. The chain carries TRBV13 and TRBJ1-2, with D unclear. This CDR3 has 12 amino acids. Looked up from germline, CDR1 is PRHDT and CDR2 is FYEKMQ (reference sequence). The CDR3 loop is CASSLGGRLTSF. The CDR3 region has the DNA TGTGCCAGCAGCTTAGGTGGCAGGTTAACTTCCTTC. Variable domain in full (rest from reference TRBV13 and TRBJ1-2): AAGVIQSPRHLIKEKRETATLKCYPIPRHDTVYWYQQGPGQDPQFLISFYEKMQSDKGSIPDRFSAQQFSDYHSELNMSSLELGDSALYFCASSLGGRLTSFGSGTRLTVV.

This clone was seen just once. The rearrangement links TRBV10-1 to TRBJ1-1; D might be TRBD1 (6 bases). V lost 3 bases and J 2 bases, leaving 10 bases between the germline ends. CDR3 length equals 14 residues. CDR1 is WNHNN and CDR2 is SYGVQD in the germline V gene (reference sequence). The CDR3 nucleotides are TGCGCCAGCAGTGAAGGCAGGGGAAACACTGAAGCTTTCTTT. Its protein product is CASSEGRGNTEAFF.

V is TRBV9 and J is TRBJ2-6, with D hard to call. This CDR3 is built from 14 residues. In germline, CDR1 is SGDLS, CDR2 YYNGEE. Trimming left V 3 bases short and J 0 bases short, with 4 bases between. CDR3 bases: TGTGCCAGCAGCGCGAGCTCTGGGGCCAACGTCCTGACTTTC. It yields the protein CASSASSGANVLTF.

As for this clone: At the DNA level, this CDR3 is encoded by other sequences in the same sample as well. The chain uses TRBV12-3 or TRBV12-4 and TRBJ1-6; TRBD1 might be the D (5 bases). The CDR3 totals 12 residues. V lost 3 bases and J lost 13, with 10 bases in between. CDR3 bases: TGTGCCAGCAGTTTCCCCGACAGTCCCCTCCACTTT. This sequence encodes CASSFPDSPLHF.

Note on this clone: Other DNA sequences in the same sample also yield this CDR3. This chain uses TRBV5-1 with TRBJ2-3, with 9 bases identical to TRBD2. The CDR3 totals 16 residues. Germline values: CDR1 SGHRS, CDR2 YFSETQ. V was clipped by 0 bases and J by 5 bases; unmatched bases: 7. This chain's CDR3 is CASSLGAGGQGDTQYF. The CDR3 nucleotides are TGCGCCAGCAGCTTGGGCGCGGGGGGGCAGGGAGATACGCAGTATTTT.

The V and J genes are TRBV19 and TRBJ1-1; D gene ambiguous. V lost 9 bases and J lost 3, with 17 bases in between. The CDR3 spans 14 residues. The germline gives CDR1 LNHDA, CDR2 SQIVND (reference sequence). CDR3: CASRVAPRDTEAFF. CDR3 nucleotide sequence: TGTGCCAGCCGAGTAGCCCCGCGGGACACTGAAGCTTTCTTT.

This chain links TRBV10-3 with TRBJ2-2; 8 nucleotides agree with TRBD2. V was clipped by 2 bases and J by 3 bases; unmatched bases: 2. Germline lookup yields CDR1 ENHRY and CDR2 SYGVKD. The CDR3 is 15 residues long. CDR3 nucleotide sequence: TGTGCCATCAGTGAGCGGGGGGGCGACACCGGGGAGCTGTTTTTT. It yields the protein CAISERGGDTGELFF.

A single count supports this clone. V gene TRBV21-1 combines with J gene TRBJ2-3; the D call in the table, TRBD1, was not verified against the DNA. TRBV21-1 constitutes a pseudogene. This CDR3 contains 15 residues. CDR3 in amino acids: CASSKEGVYTDTQYF. The DNA of the CDR3 is TGTGCCAGCAGCAAAGAGGGGGTATACACAGATACGCAGTATTTT.

This clone has just one count. The chain employs TRBV28 and TRBJ2-7; D is perhaps TRBD1 (6 bases). V gave up 3 bases and J gave up 5 bases, with 17 bases separating them. This CDR3 comprises 15 residues. Germline assignment: CDR1 MDHEN and CDR2 SYDVKM. CDR3 sequence reads: CASSFRAAGVHEQYF. CDR3 nucleotide sequence: TGTGCCAGCAGTTTCCGGGCGGCAGGGGTCCACGAGCAGTACTTC.

The V gene is TRBV5-6, the J gene TRBJ2-6, with TRBD1 as a possible D gene (5 bases). Germline CDR1 is SGHDT and CDR2 is YYEEEE. Trimming left V 2 bases short and J 1 base short, with 13 bases between. The CDR3 covers 17 residues. The CDR3, as DNA: TGTGCCAGCAGCTTCGGAACAGGCTATTCTGGGGCCAACGTCCTGACTTTC. This gives the protein CASSFGTGYSGANVLTF.

This clone came up once. The J gene is TRBJ2-1, the V gene TRBV3-1 (or the pseudogene TRBV3-2), with D perhaps TRBD1 (5 bases). V was trimmed by 4 bases and J by 7 bases, leaving 14 bases between them. Germline CDR1 and CDR2: LGHDT and YNNKEL (reference sequence). This CDR3 comprises 14 residues. DNA of the CDR3: TGTGCCAGCAGCCCCCAGACAGTGGTGAATGAGCAGTTCTTC. Protein sequence: CASSPQTVVNEQFF.

The chain is built from TRBV2 and TRBJ1-1, with D perhaps TRBD1 (5 bases). The germline CDR1 and CDR2 sequences are SNHLY and FYNNEI. The CDR3 runs 13 residues. V was pared by 7 bases and J by 4 bases, with 13 bases between. CDR3 sequence: CASTERGSTEAFF. CDR3 DNA: TGTGCCAGCACCGAGCGGGGGAGCACTGAAGCTTTCTTT.

This chain joins TRBV5-4 and TRBJ2-1; the match to TRBD2 covers 10 bases. J gave up 4 bases and V 1 base, and 8 bases lay outside the gene matches. Germline CDR1 and CDR2: SGHNT and YYREEE (reference sequence). The CDR3 is made up of 17 amino acids. CDR3 in amino acids: CASSLKRATSGYNEQFF. Written as DNA, the CDR3 is TGTGCCAGCAGCTTGAAAAGGGCGACTAGCGGGTACAATGAGCAGTTCTTC.

J is TRBJ2-5 and V is TRBV5-4; TRBD1 aligns across 9 bases. The CDR3 loop spans 15 amino acids. Per the germline V gene, CDR1 is SGHNT and CDR2 is YYREEE (reference sequence). V shed 4 bases and J 4 bases; nucleotides not matched to a gene: 8. The CDR3 protein is CASSPGTGMGETQYF. The CDR3 nucleotides read TGTGCCAGCAGCCCCGGGACAGGGATGGGAGAGACCCAGTACTTC.

This clone was recorded only once. The chain has TRBV7-2 and TRBJ2-7; D is possibly TRBD1 (7 bases). Germline V gene sequence: CDR1 SGHTA, CDR2 FQGNSA. There are 14 residues in the CDR3. Trimming left V 2 bases short and J 6 bases short, with 14 bases between. Here the CDR3 reads CASSLLQGGGEQYF. The CDR3 DNA follows: TGTGCCAGCAGCTTACTTCAGGGGGGAGGCGAGCAGTACTTC.

The gene calls are TRBV28 and TRBJ2-5; TRBD1 matches 7 bases. J lost 5 bases, V lost 3 bases, and 6 bases had no gene match. CDR3 length equals 14 residues. CDR1 and CDR2 (germline): MDHEN, SYDVKM. DNA for the CDR3: TGTGCCAGCAGTTTCTCTCTCAGGGGGGAGACCCAGTACTTC. Its translation: CASSFSLRGETQYF.

The chain links TRBV7-9 to TRBJ2-7; tentatively, D is TRBD1 (5 bases). This CDR3 contains 12 residues. The germline V gene has CDR1 SEHNR and CDR2 FQNEAQ (reference sequence). V was shortened by 1 base and J by 6 bases, with 7 bases between the two germline ends. Here the CDR3 reads CASSLGTPEQYF. CDR3 DNA sequence: TGTGCCAGCAGCTTAGGGACACCCGAGCAGTACTTC. The complete variable domain, with remaining parts taken from reference TRBV7-9 and TRBJ2-7, reads DTGVSQNPRHKITKRGQNVTFRCDPISEHNRLYWYRQTLGQGPEFLTYFQNEAQLEKSRLLSDRFSAERPKGSFSTLEIQRTEQGDSAMYLCASSLGTPEQYFGPGTRLTVT.

The rearrangement joins TRBV10-3 to TRBJ1-5, with D possibly being TRBD1 (5 bases). V dropped 10 bases and J dropped 6 bases, with 22 bases sitting between them. The CDR3 length is 15 residues. Germline loops: CDR1 ENHRY, CDR2 SYGVKD. CDR3 DNA: TGTGCCACCATGCGCGGGGTAGGGGATACTCAGCCCCAGCATTTT. Protein: CATMRGVGDTQPQHF.

The chain links TRBV7-2 to TRBJ2-1, with TRBD2 identical over 14 bases. The junction had 8 bases not matched to a gene; V was cut back by 4 bases and J by 15 bases. Looked up from germline, CDR1 is SGHTA and CDR2 is FQGNSA. The CDR3 totals 14 residues. The CDR3 DNA reads TGTGCCAGCAGCTCAGGGACTAGCGGGGGAAAGGTGTTCTTC. Its protein is CASSSGTSGGKVFF.

The V and J genes are TRBV9 and TRBJ1-2, with TRBD1 identical over 8 bases. The CDR3 is 15 residues long. Germline values: CDR1 SGDLS, CDR2 YYNGEE. Trimming at V came to 2 bases and at J to 4 bases, leaving 7 bases not matched to a gene. The CDR3 nucleotides are TGTGCCAGCAGCGTGGGGACAGGTCCCATCTATGGCTACACCTTC. Protein sequence: CASSVGTGPIYGYTF.

The chain combines TRBV4-2 with TRBJ1-1, with 8 nucleotides matching TRBD1. The CDR3 has 15 amino acids. Germline CDR1 and CDR2: LGHNA and YNFKEQ. The trim removed 1 base at V and 5 bases at J, leaving 6 bases unmatched. Here the CDR3 reads CASSQGTGRDTEAFF. CDR3 in DNA: TGTGCCAGCAGCCAAGGGACAGGGAGAGATACTGAAGCTTTCTTT.

The chain has TRBV28 and TRBJ2-1; 8 bases agree with TRBD1. Germline values: CDR1 MDHEN, CDR2 SYDVKM. Trimming took 4 bases from V and 8 from J; bases not matched to a gene: 13. The CDR3 has 16 amino acids. DNA of the CDR3: TGTGCCAGCAGTTCACCCACAGGGGGTCTTTACGATGAGCAGTTCTTC. Translation gives CASSSPTGGLYDEQFF. Supplemented by reference TRBV28 and TRBJ2-1, the full variable domain reads DVKVTQSSRYLVKRTGEKVFLECVQDMDHENMFWYRQDPGLGLRLIYFSYDVKMKEKGDIPEGYSVSREKKERFSLILESASTNQTSMYLCASSSPTGGLYDEQFFGPGTRLTVL.